These 26 T cell receptor beta chains share one sample of origin, sequenced in a study of Graves' ophthalmopathy and Graves' hyperthyroidism. For repertoire sequencing, the TCR beta CDR3 regions were amplified from RNA transcripts. HTBI primers were used in a first-round RT-PCR, which preceded a second-round multiplex PCR. TCRdb recomputed calls from the multiplex PCR reads with MiXCR, one row per CDR3 protein. This table holds around 1,200,000 distinct CDR3 sequences, approximately 35% found once. Sequencing was done on a sample of peripheral blood or thyroid tissue (not recorded which). The receptors were gathered from an adult man with Graves' hyperthyroidism.

This clonotype came up a few times. This chain joins TRBV7-9 and TRBJ2-7, with 7 nucleotides matching TRBD1. After removal of 2 bases from V and 1 base from J, the junction contained 8 bases not matched to a gene. The CDR3 has 16 amino acids. The germline V gene encodes CDR1 SEHNR and CDR2 FQNEAQ (reference sequence). CDR3 nucleotides: TGTGCCAGCAGCTTAAAGGGTCTGACAGGGTCCTACGAGCAGTACTTC. It translates to CASSLKGLTGSYEQYF.

The V gene is TRBV7-8, the J gene TRBJ2-6; D gene ambiguous. With 3 bases removed from V and 1 base from J, the gap between germline ends came to 7 bases. Germline V gives CDR1 SGHVS, CDR2 FQNEAQ. The CDR3 is 15 amino acids. CDR3 loop: CASSFLSSGANVLTF. CDR3 nucleotide sequence: TGTGCCAGCAGCTTTCTTTCTTCTGGGGCCAACGTCCTGACTTTC.

This clonotype has a count of ten or more. The chain combines TRBV7-8 with TRBJ1-4, with D unclear. Per germline, CDR1 SGHVS and CDR2 FQNEAQ. Trimming took 5 bases from V and 8 from J, leaving 15 bases between them. CDR3 length: 14 amino acids. CDR3 bases: TGTGCCAGCAGCCCTAGCCCAATCGGGGAAAAACTGTTTTTT. It is translated as CASSPSPIGEKLFF.

This chain joins TRBV6-1 and TRBJ1-5, with D hard to call. Germline V gene sequence: CDR1 MNHNS, CDR2 SASEGT. CDR3 size: 13 residues. The V end lost 9 bases, the J end lost 2 bases, and 11 bases lay between the germline ends. CDR3 residues: CASDPAGNQPQHF. The CDR3 DNA reads TGTGCCAGTGACCCCGCTGGCAATCAGCCCCAGCATTTT.

As regards this clonotype: A read error is possible here, since a much larger clone lies one base away. The chain carries TRBV7-2 and TRBJ1-2; a possible D gene is TRBD1 (5 bases). Deletions cut 5 bases from V and 8 bases from J, with 21 bases between. Germline CDR1 is SGHTA and CDR2 is FQGNSA. This CDR3 region has 15 residues. This CDR3 reads CASSGGAVYPIGYTF. The CDR3 DNA is TGTGCCAGCAGCGGAGGGGCGGTATATCCCATCGGCTACACCTTC.

This clonotype was counted between two and nine times. The V and J genes are TRBV3-1 and TRBJ1-3; D ambiguous. The CDR3 runs to 16 residues. Germline-derived CDR1 and CDR2 are LGHDT and YNNKEL (reference sequence). V lost 3 bases and J 0 bases, leaving 12 bases between the germline ends. CDR3 nucleotides: TGTGCCAGCAGCCATTCCGGCAGCTTCTCTGGAAACACCATATATTTT. It translates to CASSHSGSFSGNTIYF.

This clonotype was recorded many times. The rearrangement uses TRBV20-1 and TRBJ1-1; D is unclear. Germline CDR1 DFQATT, CDR2 SNEGSKA (reference sequence). The CDR3 covers 11 residues. CDR3 bases: TGCAGCGTTGAGGAGAACACTGAAGCTTTCTTT. Protein: CSVEENTEAFF.

On this clonotype: A clone one base away is much larger, so this may be a read error. This chain uses TRBV7-9 with TRBJ2-5; TRBD2 might be the D (5 bases). Trimming removed 1 base at V and 9 bases at J, with 12 bases between. Looked up from germline, CDR1 is SEHNR and CDR2 is FQNEAQ (reference sequence). This CDR3 region has 13 residues. The CDR3 region has the DNA TGTGCCAGCAGCTTAGACCAGGTGGAGGCCCAGTACTTC. It yields the protein CASSLDQVEAQYF.

This clonotype came up many times. This chain joins TRBV12-3 or TRBV12-4 and TRBJ1-6; D gene unclear. Between the trimmed V and J ends, which lost 2 bases and 11 bases, there was a span of 7 bases. This CDR3 comprises 12 residues. The CDR3 DNA is TGTGCCAGCAGTTTAATTAGAGCACCCCTCCACTTT. Its protein product is CASSLIRAPLHF.

The V call is TRBV12-3 or TRBV12-4, the J call TRBJ1-1; perhaps TRBD1 as D (5 bases). This CDR3 has 14 residues. Trimming stripped 9 bases from V and 2 bases from J, with 16 bases between. CDR3 nucleotides: TGTGCCAGGGACCTCAGGGTATCAAACACTGAAGCTTTCTTT. Its translation is CARDLRVSNTEAFF.

This CDR3 is CSLGRGASYEQYF. Written as DNA, the CDR3 is TGCAGCTTAGGCAGGGGGGCCTCCTACGAGCAGTACTTC. The chain joins TRBV29-1 to TRBJ2-5; tentative D call: TRBD1 (7 bases). The J call may be faulty, since TRBJ2-7 better matches the DNA end. The germline gives CDR1 SQVTM, CDR2 ANQGSEA. This CDR3 is 13 amino acids long.

This clonotype occurred many times. The chain has TRBV25-1 and TRBJ2-2; 8 bases agree with TRBD2. Germline lookup yields CDR1 MGHDK and CDR2 SYGVNS. The CDR3 contains 13 residues. After removal of 5 bases from V and 8 bases from J, the junction contained 4 bases not matched to a gene. The CDR3 loop is CASSSGGAGELFF. In DNA form, the CDR3 reads TGTGCCAGCAGTTCGGGGGGGGCGGGGGAGCTGTTTTTT.

This clonotype came up many times. The V and J genes are TRBV7-2 and TRBJ2-3, with D unresolved. This CDR3 is built from 12 residues. Trimming shortened V by 6 bases and J by 2 bases, and 6 bases separated the two germline ends. Germline V CDR1 and CDR2: SGHTA, FQGNSA. DNA of the CDR3: TGTGCCAGCAGTCCGGACACAGATACGCAGTATTTT. Encoded protein: CASSPDTDTQYF.

Note on this clonotype: At one boundary the junction diverges from the germline segment, which might be a read error. This rearrangement joins TRBV7-2 to TRBJ2-7, with D maybe TRBD1 (5 bases). The CDR3 spans 13 residues. Looked up from germline, CDR1 is SGHTA and CDR2 is FQGNSA. CDR3 in amino acids: CASTLGQGYEQYF. The CDR3 DNA follows: TGTGCCAGCACCTTAGGGCAGGGTTACGAGCAGTACTTC.

The gene calls are TRBV20-1 and TRBJ2-7; D might be TRBD1 or TRBD2, each matching 5 bases. Looked up from germline, CDR1 is DFQATT and CDR2 is SNEGSKA (reference sequence). This CDR3 is built from 13 residues. The V end lost 3 bases, the J end lost 3 bases, and 12 bases lay between the germline ends. This CDR3 is CSARGVTRYEQYF. CDR3 nucleotide sequence: TGCAGTGCTAGGGGGGTCACTCGCTACGAGCAGTACTTC.

The chain links TRBV11-2 to TRBJ1-2; maybe TRBD1 (6 bases). The CDR3 has 14 amino acids. Germline V gives CDR1 SGHAT, CDR2 FQNNGV. Trimming pared 0 bases from V and 7 bases from J, leaving 12 bases between. The CDR3 nucleotides read TGTGCCAGCAGCTTAGATCCGGGGGCAGGTGGCTACACCTTC. Protein: CASSLDPGAGGYTF.

This sequence joins TRBV10-3 and TRBJ1-5; 7 positions agree with TRBD1. Per germline, CDR1 ENHRY and CDR2 SYGVKD. This CDR3 is built from 18 residues. J lost 1 base, V lost 10 bases, and 19 bases had no gene match. Written as DNA, the CDR3 is TGTGCCACGAGGGGAGGTCGGACAGGCCCCGGGAGCAATCAGCCCCAGCATTTT. Protein sequence: CATRGGRTGPGSNQPQHF.

The sample holds one count of this clonotype. V and J are TRBV14 and TRBJ1-5; 8 bases are a match to TRBD1. The CDR3 loop spans 16 amino acids. The V gene end was trimmed by 8 bases and the J gene end by 4 bases; junction bases not matched to a gene: 13. CDR1 and CDR2 from the germline V gene are SGHDN and FVKESK. The CDR3 is CASSPRETGGNQPQHF. CDR3 bases: TGTGCCAGCTCACCAAGGGAAACAGGGGGAAATCAGCCCCAGCATTTT. Based on the CDR3 plus reference TRBV14 and TRBJ1-5, the full variable domain is EAGVTQFPSHSVIEKGQTVTLRCDPISGHDNLYWYRRVMGKEIKFLLHFVKESKQDESGMPNNRFLAERTGGTYSTLKVQPAELEDSGVYFCASSPRETGGNQPQHFGDGTRLSIL.

About this clonotype itself: This may stem from a read error, because a much larger clone lies one nucleotide away. The V call is TRBV7-9, the J call TRBJ1-5; no firm D call. CDR3 length equals 14 residues. The germline gives CDR1 SEHNR, CDR2 FQNEAQ (reference sequence). Here the CDR3 DNA reads TGTGCCGGCAGTTTGTCGTTAAATGGTCAGCCCCAGCATTTT. Translated: CAGSLSLNGQPQHF.

V and J are TRBV11-1 and TRBJ2-7; weak D call: TRBD1 (6 bases). CDR3 length: 16 amino acids. The V gene's germline CDR1 is SGHAT and CDR2 FQDESV (reference sequence). Trimming pared 5 bases from V and 0 bases from J, leaving 17 bases between. DNA for the CDR3: TGTGCCAGCAGCGGTACACAACGGACAGTCTCCTACGAGCAGTACTTC. Encoded protein: CASSGTQRTVSYEQYF.

There are many counts of this clonotype. This sequence joins TRBV24-1 and TRBJ2-7; 8 positions match TRBD2. The CDR3 is 16 amino acids. The J segment lost 2 bases and the V segment lost 0 bases, leaving 5 bases of the junction unmatched. The germline gives CDR1 KGHDR, CDR2 SFDVKD. The CDR3 nucleotides read TGTGCCACCAGTGATTTGGGTGCGGGAGGCACCTACGAGCAGTACTTC. The encoded protein is CATSDLGAGGTYEQYF.

On this clonotype itself: This sequence may be a read error, since a much larger clone differs from it by one base. The J gene is TRBJ2-7, the V gene TRBV4-2; D is unresolved. V was shortened by 0 bases and J by 3 bases, with 9 bases between the two germline ends. Germline V gene sequence: CDR1 LGHNA, CDR2 YNFKEQ. The CDR3 totals 14 residues. CDR3 sequence: CASSQDGVYYEQYF. CDR3 DNA: TGTGCCAGCAGCCAAGACGGAGTCTACTACGAGCAGTACTTC.

The chain couples TRBV5-8 to TRBJ2-7; TRBD2 matches 7 bases. The CDR3 is 16 residues long. Germline assignment: CDR1 SGHTS and CDR2 YDEGEE. The ends lost 1 base at V and 2 bases at J; junction bases unmatched: 9. The CDR3 DNA follows: TGTGCCAGCAGCTTGTCTAGTGGGGGGGTTGCCTACGAGCAGTACTTC. It translates to CASSLSSGGVAYEQYF. The full variable domain, its missing parts supplied by reference TRBV5-8 and TRBJ2-7, is EAGVTQSPTHLIKTRGQQATLRCSPISGHTSVYWYQQALGLGLQFLLWYDEGEERNRGNFPPRFSGRQFPNYSSELNVNALELEDSALYLCASSLSSGGVAYEQYFGPGTRLTVT.

The V and J genes are TRBV7-3 and TRBJ2-3, with 10 positions matching TRBD2. Germline-derived CDR1 and CDR2 are SGHTA and FQGTGA. The CDR3 runs 15 residues. The junction had 6 bases not matched to a gene; V was cut back by 5 bases and J by 4 bases. CDR3 coding DNA: TGTGCCAGCAGCCTACTAGCGGGAATAGCAGATACGCAGTATTTT. It is translated as CASSLLAGIADTQYF.

This chain links TRBV19 with TRBJ2-7; D tentatively reads TRBD1 or TRBD2 (5 bases each). V was trimmed by 9 bases and J by 4 bases, leaving 28 bases between them. The CDR3 totals 17 residues. Germline V gene data show CDR1 as LNHDA and CDR2 as SQIVND (reference sequence). The CDR3 nucleotides read TGTGCCAGCAGTTTAGCGCTCCAAGGGACGGGGAGTTACGAGCAGTACTTC. It yields the protein CASSLALQGTGSYEQYF.

This clonotype is a singleton in its sample. This sequence joins TRBV6-9 and TRBJ1-2; D call uncertain. V lost 5 bases to trimming and J lost 4 bases, with 20 bases between them. Per germline, CDR1 MNHGY and CDR2 SVAAGI. The CDR3 contains 16 residues. CDR3 DNA: TGTGCCAGCAGTGTTGAAAAGTCAATCGCTTTCTATGGCTACACCTTC. The encoded protein is CASSVEKSIAFYGYTF.